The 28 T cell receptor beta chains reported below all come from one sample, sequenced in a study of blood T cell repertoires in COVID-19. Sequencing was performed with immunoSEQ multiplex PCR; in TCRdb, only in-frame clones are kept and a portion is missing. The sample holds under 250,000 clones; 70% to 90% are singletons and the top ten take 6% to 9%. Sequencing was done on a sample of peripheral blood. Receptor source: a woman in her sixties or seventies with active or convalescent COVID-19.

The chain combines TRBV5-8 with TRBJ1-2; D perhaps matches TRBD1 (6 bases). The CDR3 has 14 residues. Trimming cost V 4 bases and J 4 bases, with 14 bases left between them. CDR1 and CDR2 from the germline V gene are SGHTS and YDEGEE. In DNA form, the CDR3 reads TGTGCCAGCAGCACGGACAGAACGTTCTATGGCTACACCTTC. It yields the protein CASSTDRTFYGYTF.

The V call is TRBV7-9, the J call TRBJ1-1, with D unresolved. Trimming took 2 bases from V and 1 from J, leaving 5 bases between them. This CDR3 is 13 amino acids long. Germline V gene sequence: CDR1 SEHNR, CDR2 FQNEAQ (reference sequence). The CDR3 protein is CASSLSGNTEAFF. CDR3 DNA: TGTGCCAGCAGCTTATCCGGGAACACTGAAGCTTTCTTT.

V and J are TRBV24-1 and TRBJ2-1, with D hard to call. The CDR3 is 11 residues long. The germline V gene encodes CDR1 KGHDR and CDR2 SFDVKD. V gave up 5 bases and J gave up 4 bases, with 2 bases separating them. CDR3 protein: CATSAYNEQFF. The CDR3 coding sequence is TGTGCCACCAGTGCTTACAATGAGCAGTTCTTC.

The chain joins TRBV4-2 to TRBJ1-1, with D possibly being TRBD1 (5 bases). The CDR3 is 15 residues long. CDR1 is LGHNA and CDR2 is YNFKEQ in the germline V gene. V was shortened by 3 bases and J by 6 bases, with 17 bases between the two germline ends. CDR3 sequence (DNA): TGTGCCAGCAGCCAGGGGAAAGGGGCTCCGGCTGAAGCTTTCTTT. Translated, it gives CASSQGKGAPAEAFF.

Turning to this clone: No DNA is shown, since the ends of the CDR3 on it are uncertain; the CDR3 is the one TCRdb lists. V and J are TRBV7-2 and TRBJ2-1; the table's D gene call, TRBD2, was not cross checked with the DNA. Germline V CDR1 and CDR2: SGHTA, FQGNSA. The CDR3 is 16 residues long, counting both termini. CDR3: CASSRRVASGAVNPFF.

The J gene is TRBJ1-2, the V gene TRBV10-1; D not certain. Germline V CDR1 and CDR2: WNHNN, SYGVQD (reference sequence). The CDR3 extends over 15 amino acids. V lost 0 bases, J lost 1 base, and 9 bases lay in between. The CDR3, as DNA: TGCGCCAGCAGTGAGTCGAAGGAGGGTAACTATGGCTACACCTTC. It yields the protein CASSESKEGNYGYTF.

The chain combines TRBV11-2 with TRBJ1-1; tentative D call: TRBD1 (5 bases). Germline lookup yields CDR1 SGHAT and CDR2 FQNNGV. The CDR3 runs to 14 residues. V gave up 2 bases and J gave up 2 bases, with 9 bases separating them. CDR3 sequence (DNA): TGTGCCAGCAGCTTATCAGGGATTAACACTGAAGCTTTCTTT. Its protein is CASSLSGINTEAFF.

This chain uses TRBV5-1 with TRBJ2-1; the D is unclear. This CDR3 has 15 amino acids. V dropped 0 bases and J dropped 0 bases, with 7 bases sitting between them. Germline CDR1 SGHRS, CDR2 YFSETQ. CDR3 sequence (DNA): TGCGCCAGCAGCTTGGAGGAGCGCTCCTACAATGAGCAGTTCTTC. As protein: CASSLEERSYNEQFF.

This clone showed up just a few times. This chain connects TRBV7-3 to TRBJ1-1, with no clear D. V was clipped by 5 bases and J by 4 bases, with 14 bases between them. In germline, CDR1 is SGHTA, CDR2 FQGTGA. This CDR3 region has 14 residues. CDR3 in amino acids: CASSLHGQSTEAFF. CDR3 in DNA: TGTGCCAGCAGCCTTCATGGCCAGTCCACTGAAGCTTTCTTT.

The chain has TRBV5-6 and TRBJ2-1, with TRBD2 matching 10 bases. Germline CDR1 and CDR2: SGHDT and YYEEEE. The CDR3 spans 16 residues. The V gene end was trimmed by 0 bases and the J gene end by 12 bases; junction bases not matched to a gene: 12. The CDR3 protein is CASSLAGSGGAGVQFF. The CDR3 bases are TGTGCCAGCAGCTTGGCCGGCAGCGGGGGGGCCGGAGTGCAGTTCTTC.

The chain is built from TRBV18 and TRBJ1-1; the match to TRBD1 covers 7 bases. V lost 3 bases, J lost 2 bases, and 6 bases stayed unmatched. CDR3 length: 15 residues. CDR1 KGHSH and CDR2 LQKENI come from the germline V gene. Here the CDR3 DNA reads TGTGCCAGCTCACCGACCGGACAGGTAAACACTGAAGCTTTCTTT. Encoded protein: CASSPTGQVNTEAFF.

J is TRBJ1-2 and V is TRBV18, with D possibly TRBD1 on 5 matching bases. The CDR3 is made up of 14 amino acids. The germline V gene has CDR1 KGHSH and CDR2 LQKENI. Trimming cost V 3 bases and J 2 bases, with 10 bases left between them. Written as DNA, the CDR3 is TGTGCCAGCTCACCCGGGGGGAACAACTATGGCTACACCTTC. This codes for CASSPGGNNYGYTF.

DNA for the CDR3: TGTGCCAGCAGTTACGGACTAGGTACGCAGTATTTT. Residues: CASSYGLGTQYF. The chain has TRBV27 and TRBJ2-3; 7 bases agree with TRBD2. V was clipped by 4 bases and J by 8 bases; unmatched bases: 3. The germline gives CDR1 MNHEY, CDR2 SMNVEV (reference sequence). The CDR3 extends over 12 amino acids.

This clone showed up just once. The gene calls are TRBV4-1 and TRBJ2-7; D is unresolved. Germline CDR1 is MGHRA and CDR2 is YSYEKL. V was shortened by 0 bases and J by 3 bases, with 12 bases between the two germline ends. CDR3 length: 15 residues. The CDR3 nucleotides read TGCGCCAGCAGCCAAGATCCCAACGGGTACTACGAGCAGTACTTC. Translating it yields CASSQDPNGYYEQYF.

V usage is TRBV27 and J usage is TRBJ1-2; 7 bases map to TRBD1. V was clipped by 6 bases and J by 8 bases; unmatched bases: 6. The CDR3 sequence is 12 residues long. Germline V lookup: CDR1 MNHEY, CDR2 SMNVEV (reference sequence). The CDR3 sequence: CASSHGQAGYTF. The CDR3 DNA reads TGTGCCAGCAGCCACGGACAGGCGGGCTACACCTTC.

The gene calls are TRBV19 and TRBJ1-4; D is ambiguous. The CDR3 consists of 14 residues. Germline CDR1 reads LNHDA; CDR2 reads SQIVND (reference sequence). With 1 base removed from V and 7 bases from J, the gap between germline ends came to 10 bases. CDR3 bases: TGTGCCAGTAGTATAGGTAGCACCAGTGAAAAACTGTTTTTT. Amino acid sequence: CASSIGSTSEKLFF.

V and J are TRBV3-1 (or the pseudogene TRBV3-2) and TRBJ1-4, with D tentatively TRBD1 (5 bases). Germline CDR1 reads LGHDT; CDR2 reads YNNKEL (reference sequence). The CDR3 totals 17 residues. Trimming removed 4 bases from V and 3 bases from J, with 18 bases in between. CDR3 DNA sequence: TGTGCCAGCAGCCGATATACCCCAGGGAGGGCTAATGAAAAACTGTTTTTT. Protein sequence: CASSRYTPGRANEKLFF.

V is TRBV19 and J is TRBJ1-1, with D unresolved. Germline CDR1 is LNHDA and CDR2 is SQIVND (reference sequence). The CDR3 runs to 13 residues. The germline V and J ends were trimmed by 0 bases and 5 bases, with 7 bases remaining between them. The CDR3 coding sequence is TGTGCCAGTAGTATAGATGCCGGGACTGAAGCTTTCTTT. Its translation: CASSIDAGTEAFF.

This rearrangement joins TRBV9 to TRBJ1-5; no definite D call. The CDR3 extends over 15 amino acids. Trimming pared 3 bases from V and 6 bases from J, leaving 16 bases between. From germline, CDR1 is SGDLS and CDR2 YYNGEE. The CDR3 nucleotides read TGTGCCAGCAGCGAGTACAGTACGGCTATTCAGCCCCAGCATTTT. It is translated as CASSEYSTAIQPQHF.

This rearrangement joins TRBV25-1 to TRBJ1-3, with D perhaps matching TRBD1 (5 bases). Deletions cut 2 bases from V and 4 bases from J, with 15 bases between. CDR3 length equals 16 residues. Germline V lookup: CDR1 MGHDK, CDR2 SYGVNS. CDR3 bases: TGTGCCAGCAGTGAAACACAGGTCGGAGTGGGAAACACCATATATTTT. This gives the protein CASSETQVGVGNTIYF.

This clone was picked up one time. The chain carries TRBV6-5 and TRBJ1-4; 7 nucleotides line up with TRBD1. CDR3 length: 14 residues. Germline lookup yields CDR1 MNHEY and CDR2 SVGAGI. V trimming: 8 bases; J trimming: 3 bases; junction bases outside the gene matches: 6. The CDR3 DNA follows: TGTGCCAGCGGAAGACAGGGACCTAATGAAAAACTGTTTTTT. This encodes CASGRQGPNEKLFF.

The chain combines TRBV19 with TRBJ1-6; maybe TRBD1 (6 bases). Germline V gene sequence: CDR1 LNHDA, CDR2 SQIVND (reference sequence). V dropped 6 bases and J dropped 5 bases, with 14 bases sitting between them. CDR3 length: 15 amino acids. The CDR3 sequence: CASRLQGPDNSPLHF. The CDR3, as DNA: TGTGCCAGTAGATTACAGGGTCCTGATAATTCACCCCTCCACTTT.

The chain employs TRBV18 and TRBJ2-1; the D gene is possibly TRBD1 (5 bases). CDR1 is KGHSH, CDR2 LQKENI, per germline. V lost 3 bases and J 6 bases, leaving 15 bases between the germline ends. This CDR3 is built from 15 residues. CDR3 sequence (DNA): TGTGCCAGCTCACCTCAGGGCCCACTTGGCAATGAGCAGTTCTTC. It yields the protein CASSPQGPLGNEQFF.

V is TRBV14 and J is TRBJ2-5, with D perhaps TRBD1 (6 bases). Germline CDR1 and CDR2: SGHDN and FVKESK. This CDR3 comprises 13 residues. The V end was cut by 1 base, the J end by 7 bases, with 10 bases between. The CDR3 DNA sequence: TGTGCCAGCAGCCAAGTCCGAGGGGGGACCCAGTACTTC. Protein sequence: CASSQVRGGTQYF.

As DNA, the CDR3 is TGTGCCAGCAGCCTCTCCCCAGGGGCGAACACTGAAGCTTTCTTT. It yields the protein CASSLSPGANTEAFF. The gene calls are TRBV5-6 and TRBJ1-1; D might be TRBD1 (6 bases). CDR1 SGHDT and CDR2 YYEEEE come from the germline V gene. The CDR3 consists of 15 residues. Trimming took off 4 bases at V and 1 base at J, with 14 bases between the two ends. Filled out from reference TRBV5-6 and TRBJ1-1, the complete variable domain reads DAGVTQSPTHLIKTRGQQVTLRCSPKSGHDTVSWYQQALGQGPQFIFQYYEEEERQRGNFPDRFSGHQFPNYSSELNVNALLLGDSALYLCASSLSPGANTEAFFGQGTRLTVV.

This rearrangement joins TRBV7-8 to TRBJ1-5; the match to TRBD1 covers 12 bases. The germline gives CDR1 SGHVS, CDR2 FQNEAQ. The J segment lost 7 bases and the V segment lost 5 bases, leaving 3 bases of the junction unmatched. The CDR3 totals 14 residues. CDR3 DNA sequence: TGTGCCAGCAGCACCGGGACAGGGGGCCAGCCCCAGCATTTT. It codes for CASSTGTGGQPQHF.

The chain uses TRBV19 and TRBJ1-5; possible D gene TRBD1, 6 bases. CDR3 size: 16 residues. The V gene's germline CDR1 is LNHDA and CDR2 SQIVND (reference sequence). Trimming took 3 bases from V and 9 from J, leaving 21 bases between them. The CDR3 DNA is TGTGCCAGTAGTATTCAAAGGGGGGGCTTCGAAAGGCCCCAGCATTTT. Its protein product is CASSIQRGGFERPQHF. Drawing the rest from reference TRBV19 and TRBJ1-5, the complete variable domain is DGGITQSPKYLFRKEGQNVTLSCEQNLNHDAMYWYRQDPGQGLRLIYYSQIVNDFQKGDIAEGYSVSREKKESFPLTVTSAQKNPTAFYLCASSIQRGGFERPQHFGDGTRLSIL.

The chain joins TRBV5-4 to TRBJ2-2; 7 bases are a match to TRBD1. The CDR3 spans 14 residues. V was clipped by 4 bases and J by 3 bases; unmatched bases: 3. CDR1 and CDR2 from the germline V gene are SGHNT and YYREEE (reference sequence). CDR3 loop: CASSVGTDTGELFF. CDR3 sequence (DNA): TGTGCCAGCAGCGTAGGGACAGACACCGGGGAGCTGTTTTTT.